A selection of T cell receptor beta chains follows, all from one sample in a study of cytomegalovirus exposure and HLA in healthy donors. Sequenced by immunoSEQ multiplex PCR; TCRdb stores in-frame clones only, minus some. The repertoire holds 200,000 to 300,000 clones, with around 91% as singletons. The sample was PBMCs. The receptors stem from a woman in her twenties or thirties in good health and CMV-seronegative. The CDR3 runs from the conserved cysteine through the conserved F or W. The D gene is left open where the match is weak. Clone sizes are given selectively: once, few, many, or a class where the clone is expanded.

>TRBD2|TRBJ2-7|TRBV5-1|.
TGCGCCAGCAGCCCCGGGGGTAGCGGGAGCAGGTACGAGCAGTACTTC
CASSPGGSGSRYEQYF
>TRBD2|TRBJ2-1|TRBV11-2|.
TGTGCCAGCAGCTTAGGGGCGGGGGACAATGAGCAGTTCTTC
CASSLGAGDNEQFF
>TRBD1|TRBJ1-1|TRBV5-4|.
TGTGCCAGCAGAGACAGGGGGGGGACTGAAGCTTTCTTT
CASRDRGGTEAFF
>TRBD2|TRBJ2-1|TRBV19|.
TGTGCCAGTGCCAATCCGGGACTATGGGCCTCTAGCAGCTTTGAGCAGTTCTTC
CASANPGLWASSSFEQFF
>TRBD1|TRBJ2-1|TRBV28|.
TGTGCCAGCAGCCCCGTGGTGAGGGGGCTGGGTGAGCAGTTCTTC
CASSPVVRGLGEQFF
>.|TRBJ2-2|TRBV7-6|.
TGTGCCAGCAGCTTAGGGACACCAAACACCGGGGAGCTGTTTTTT
CASSLGTPNTGELFF
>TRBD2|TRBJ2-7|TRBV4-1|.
TGCGCCAGCAGCCAAGCCCGGACTAGCGGGAGATCGTACGAGCAGTACTTC
CASSQARTSGRSYEQYF
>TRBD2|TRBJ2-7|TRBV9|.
TGTGCCAGCAGCGCCCTCGGGACTAGCTTCTACGAGCAGTACTTC
CASSALGTSFYEQYF
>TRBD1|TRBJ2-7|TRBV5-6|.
TGTGCCAGCAGCTTGGCTGGACAGGGGCCCTACGAGCAGTACTTC
CASSLAGQGPYEQYF
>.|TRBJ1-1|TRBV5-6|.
TGTGCCAGCACCTCGTCGGCAGGTCTGGTGGACACTGAAGCTTTCTTT
CASTSSAGLVDTEAFF
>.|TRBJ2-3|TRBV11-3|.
TGTGCCAGCAGCTTAGAGGGACGCCCCAACACGCAGTATTTT
CASSLEGRPNTQYF
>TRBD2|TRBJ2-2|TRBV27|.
TGTGCCAGCGCGGGACTAGCGGGAGGTTACTCCGGGGAGCTGTTTTTT
CASAGLAGGYSGELFF
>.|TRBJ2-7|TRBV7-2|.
TGTGCCAGTGCCACAGTTAGAGCCGGCTACGAGCAGTACTTC
CASATVRAGYEQYF
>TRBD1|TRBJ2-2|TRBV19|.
TGTGCCAGTAGTATACCGACAGGGGCCGACACCGGGGAGCTGTTTTTT
CASSIPTGADTGELFF
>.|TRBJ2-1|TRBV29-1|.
TGCAGCGTTGAAAGAGGAGGCGACGGGGTGGAGCAGTTCTTC
CSVERGGDGVEQFF
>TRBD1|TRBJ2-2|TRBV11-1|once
TGTGCCAGCAGCTTAGTGGGGACAGGGCCGAACACCGGGGAGCTGTTTTTT
CASSLVGTGPNTGELFF
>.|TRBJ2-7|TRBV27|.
TGTGCCAGCAGTTACGCCGGGACGGCCTCCTACGAGCAGTACTTC
CASSYAGTASYEQYF
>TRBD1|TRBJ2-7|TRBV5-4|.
TGTGCCAGCAGGACAGGGGTGGGGTACGAGCAGTACTTC
CASRTGVGYEQYF
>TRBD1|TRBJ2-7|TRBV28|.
TGTGCCAGCAGTCTCCACCTTACCCGGGACAGGGGAGGCGAGCAGTACTTC
CASSLHLTRDRGGEQYF
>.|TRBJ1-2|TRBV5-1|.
TGCGCCAGCAGCGGCCGGACAGAATCTGCCGGCTACACCTTC
CASSGRTESAGYTF
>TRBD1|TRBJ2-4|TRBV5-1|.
TGCGCCAGCAGCCCTGGGACAGGGCTAGGGGTAGCCAAAAACATTCAGTACTTC
CASSPGTGLGVAKNIQYF
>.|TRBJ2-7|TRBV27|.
TGTGCCAGCGAAAAGTTCCTGTGCACTTTCTCCTACGAGCAGTACTTC
CASEKFLCTFSYEQYF
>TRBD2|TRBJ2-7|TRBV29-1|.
TGCAGCGTTGGTGCGGGAGGGCCCGGCGAGCAGTACTTC
CSVGAGGPGEQYF
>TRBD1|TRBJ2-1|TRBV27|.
TGTGCCAGCAGTTTAGGACAGGGTCCCTACAATGAGCAGTTCTTC
CASSLGQGPYNEQFF
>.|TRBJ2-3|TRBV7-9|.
TGTGCCAGCAGCCGAGTGGAGCGGGGCACAGATACGCAGTATTTT
CASSRVERGTDTQYF
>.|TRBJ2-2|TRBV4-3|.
TGCGCCAGCAGCGAGGGAACTAACACCGGGGAGCTGTTTTTT
CASSEGTNTGELFF
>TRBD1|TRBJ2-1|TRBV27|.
TGTGCCAGCAGCAAAGGGGGCGGATACGAGCAGTTCTTC
CASSKGGGYEQFF
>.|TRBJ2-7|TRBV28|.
TGTGCCAGCAGTCACCGGGTTGGGGGAGCGGTTGAGCAGTACTTC
CASSHRVGGAVEQYF
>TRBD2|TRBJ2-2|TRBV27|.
TGTGCCAGCAGTTTTACTAGCGGGAGGTCCCTAAACACCGGGGAGCTGTTTTTT
CASSFTSGRSLNTGELFF
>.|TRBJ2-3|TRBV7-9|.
TGTGCCAGCAGCGGAGTACCAGGACCTACGCAGTATTTT
CASSGVPGPTQYF
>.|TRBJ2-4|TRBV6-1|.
TGTGCCAGCAGTGAAGGGGTAGGCATTCAGTACTTC
CASSEGVGIQYF
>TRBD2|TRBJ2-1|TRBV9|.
TGTGCCAGCAGCGTCGGGACTACAGATATCTACAATGAGCAGTTCTTC
CASSVGTTDIYNEQFF
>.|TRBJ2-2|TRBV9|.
TGTGCCAGCAGCGTACGCACCGGGGAGCTGTTTTTT
CASSVRTGELFF
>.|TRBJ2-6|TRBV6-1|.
TGTGCCAGCAGGGCAGGAGCCTCTGGGGCCAACGTCCTGACTTTC
CASRAGASGANVLTF
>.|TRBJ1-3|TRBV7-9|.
TGTGCCAGCAGCTCAATGAGCTCTGGAAACACCATATATTTT
CASSSMSSGNTIYF
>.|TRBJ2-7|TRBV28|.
TGTGCCAGCAGTTCTAACTCCCGGGAGCAGTACTTC
CASSSNSREQYF
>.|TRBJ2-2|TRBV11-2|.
TGTGCCAGCAGCTTAGATACTAGCAGCTCCGGGGAGCTGTTTTTT
CASSLDTSSSGELFF
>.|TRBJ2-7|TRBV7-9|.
TGTGCCAGCAGCTCAACAGGGATCTCCTACGAGCAGTACTTC
CASSSTGISYEQYF
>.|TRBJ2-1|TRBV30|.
TGTGCCTGGAAGAACGACTACTACAATGAGCAGTTCTTC
CAWKNDYYNEQFF
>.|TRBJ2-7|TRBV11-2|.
TGTGCCAGCAGCTTAGAGGGGAGCGCCGCCTACGAGCAGTACTTC
CASSLEGSAAYEQYF
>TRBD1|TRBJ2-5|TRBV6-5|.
TGTGCCAGCACGTCACAGGGGATGGGTGAGACCCAGTACTTC
CASTSQGMGETQYF
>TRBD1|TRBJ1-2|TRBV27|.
TGTGCCAGCAGTCCCCAGGGGGGGGGCTATGGCTACACCTTC
CASSPQGGGYGYTF
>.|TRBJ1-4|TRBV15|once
TGTGCCACCAGCAGAGCCGGCGAAACGGGAAGGAATGAAAAACTGTTTTTT
CATSRAGETGRNEKLFF
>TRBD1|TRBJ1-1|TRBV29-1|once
TGCAGCGTTCAGGGGGATGGGGAAGCTTTCTTT
CSVQGDGEAFF